The entry below describes one T cell receptor (beta chain). Its specificity is unknown. TCRdb's copy holds only in-frame clones and misses some; the assay was immunoSEQ multiplex PCR. The sample lists over 55,000 clones; roughly nine tenths were seen once. In germline, CDR1 is SEHNR, CDR2 FQNEAQ (reference sequence). V lost 7 bases and J lost 5; bases outside the gene matches: 5. There are 14 residues in the CDR3. The data belong to a study of OX40 agonist ivuxolimab in advanced cancers. Points from the study as a whole: Relative to CD4+ cells, CD8+ T cells on average had more expanded clones.

The source material was CD4+ or CD8+ T cells sorted from blood, sampled in a trial of the OX40 agonist ivuxolimab. This receptor was identified in an adult with an advanced solid tumor such as melanoma, head and neck, liver or kidney cancer. V is TRBV7-9 and J is TRBJ2-1, with 10 bases lining up with TRBD2. CDR3 sequence: CASNSGGNHNEQFF. CDR3 coding DNA: TGTGCCAGCAATAGCGGGGGGAACCACAATGAGCAGTTCTTC. The whole variable domain, remainder taken from reference TRBV7-9 and TRBJ2-1, is DTGVSQNPRHKITKRGQNVTFRCDPISEHNRLYWYRQTLGQGPEFLTYFQNEAQLEKSRLLSDRFSAERPKGSFSTLEIQRTEQGDSAMYLCASNSGGNHNEQFFGPGTRLTVL.